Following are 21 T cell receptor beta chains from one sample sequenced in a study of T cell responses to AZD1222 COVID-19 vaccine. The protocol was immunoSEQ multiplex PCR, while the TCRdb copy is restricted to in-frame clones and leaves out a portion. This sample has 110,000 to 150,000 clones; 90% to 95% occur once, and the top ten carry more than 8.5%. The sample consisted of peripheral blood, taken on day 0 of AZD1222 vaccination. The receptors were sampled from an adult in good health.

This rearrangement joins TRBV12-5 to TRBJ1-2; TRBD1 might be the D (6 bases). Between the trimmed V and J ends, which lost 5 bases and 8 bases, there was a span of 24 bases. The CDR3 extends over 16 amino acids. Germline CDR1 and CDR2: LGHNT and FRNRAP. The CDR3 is CASGLRPGTLFDGYTF. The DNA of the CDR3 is TGTGCTAGTGGTCTCCGTCCCGGGACACTTTTCGACGGCTACACCTTC.

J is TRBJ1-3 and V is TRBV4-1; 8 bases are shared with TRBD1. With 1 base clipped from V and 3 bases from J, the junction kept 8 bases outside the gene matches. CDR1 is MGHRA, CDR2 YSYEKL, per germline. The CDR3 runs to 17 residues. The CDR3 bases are TGCGCCAGCAGCCAAGGGATCAGGGGGCGCGGTGGAAACACCATATATTTT. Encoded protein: CASSQGIRGRGGNTIYF.

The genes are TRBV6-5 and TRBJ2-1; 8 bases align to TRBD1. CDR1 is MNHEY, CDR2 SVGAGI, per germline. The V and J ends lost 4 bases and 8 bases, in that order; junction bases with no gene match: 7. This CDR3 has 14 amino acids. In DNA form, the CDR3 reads TGTGCCAGCAGTTCAGGGGGCGCTTCCGATGAGCAGTTCTTC. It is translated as CASSSGGASDEQFF.

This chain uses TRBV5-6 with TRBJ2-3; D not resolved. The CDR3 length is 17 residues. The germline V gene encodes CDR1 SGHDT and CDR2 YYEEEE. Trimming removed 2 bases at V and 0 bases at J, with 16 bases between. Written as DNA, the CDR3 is TGTGCCAGCAGCTTAAGGAACTTGGATGCTAGCACAGATACGCAGTATTTT. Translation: CASSLRNLDASTDTQYF.

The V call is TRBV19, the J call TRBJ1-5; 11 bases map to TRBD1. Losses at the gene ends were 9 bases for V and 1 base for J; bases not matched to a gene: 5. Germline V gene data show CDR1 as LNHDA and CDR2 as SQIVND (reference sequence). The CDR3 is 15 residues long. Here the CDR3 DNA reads TGTGCCAGCGGGACAGGGGGTAGGAGCAATCAGCCCCAGCATTTT. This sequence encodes CASGTGGRSNQPQHF. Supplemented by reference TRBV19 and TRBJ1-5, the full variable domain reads DGGITQSPKYLFRKEGQNVTLSCEQNLNHDAMYWYRQDPGQGLRLIYYSQIVNDFQKGDIAEGYSVSREKKESFPLTVTSAQKNPTAFYLCASGTGGRSNQPQHFGDGTRLSIL.

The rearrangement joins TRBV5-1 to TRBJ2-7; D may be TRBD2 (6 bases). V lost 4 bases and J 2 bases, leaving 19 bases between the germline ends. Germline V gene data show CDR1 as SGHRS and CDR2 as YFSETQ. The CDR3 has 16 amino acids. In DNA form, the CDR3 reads TGCGCCAGCAGCCCTCAAGGGACTTCAATAGCCTACGAGCAGTACTTC. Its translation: CASSPQGTSIAYEQYF.

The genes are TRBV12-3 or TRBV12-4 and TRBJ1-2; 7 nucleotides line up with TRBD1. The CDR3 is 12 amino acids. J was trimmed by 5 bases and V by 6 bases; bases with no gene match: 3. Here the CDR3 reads CASSDRVYGYTF. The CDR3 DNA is TGTGCCAGCAGCGACAGGGTTTATGGCTACACCTTC.

In nucleotides, the CDR3 is TGTGCCAGCAGCTTTCAAGCGGGGGCTAATGAGCAGTTCTTC. Its translation is CASSFQAGANEQFF. This chain uses TRBV7-3 with TRBJ2-1; 8 bases align to TRBD2. The CDR3 is 14 amino acids. V dropped 3 bases and J dropped 7; count of bases not matched to a gene: 5. The germline gives CDR1 SGHTA, CDR2 FQGTGA.

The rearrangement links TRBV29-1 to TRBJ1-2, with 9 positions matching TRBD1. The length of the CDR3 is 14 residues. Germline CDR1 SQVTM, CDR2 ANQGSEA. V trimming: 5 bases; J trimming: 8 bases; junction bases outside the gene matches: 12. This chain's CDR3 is CSVSATGGLVGYTF. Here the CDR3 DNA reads TGCAGCGTTTCTGCGACAGGGGGGTTAGTCGGCTACACCTTC.

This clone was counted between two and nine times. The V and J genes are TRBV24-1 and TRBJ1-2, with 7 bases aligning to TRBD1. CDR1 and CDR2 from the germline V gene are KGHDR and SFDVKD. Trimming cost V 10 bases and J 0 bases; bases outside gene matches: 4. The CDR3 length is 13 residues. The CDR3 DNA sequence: TGTGCCACGGGGGACAGCACTAACTATGGCTACACCTTC. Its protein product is CATGDSTNYGYTF.

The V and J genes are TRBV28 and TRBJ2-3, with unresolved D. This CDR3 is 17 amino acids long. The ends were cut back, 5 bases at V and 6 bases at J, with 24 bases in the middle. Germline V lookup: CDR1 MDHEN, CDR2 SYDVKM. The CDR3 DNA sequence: TGTGCCAGCAGTAGACGGTCAGGAACAGAGACACGGGATACGCAGTATTTT. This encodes CASSRRSGTETRDTQYF.

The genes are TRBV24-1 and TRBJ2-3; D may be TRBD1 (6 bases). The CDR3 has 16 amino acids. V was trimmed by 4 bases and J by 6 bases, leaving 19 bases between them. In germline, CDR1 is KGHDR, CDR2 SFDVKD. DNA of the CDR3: TGTGCCACCAGTGACACCATGGACAGTCCTAGGGATACGCAGTATTTT. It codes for CATSDTMDSPRDTQYF.

This CDR3 reads CASSPWVKHEKLFF. The CDR3 nucleotides are TGTGCCAGCAGTCCCTGGGTTAAACACGAAAAACTGTTTTTT. V gene TRBV28 combines with J gene TRBJ1-4; no clear D. With 5 bases removed from V and 8 bases from J, the gap between germline ends came to 15 bases. The CDR3 sequence is 14 residues long. Per germline, CDR1 MDHEN and CDR2 SYDVKM.

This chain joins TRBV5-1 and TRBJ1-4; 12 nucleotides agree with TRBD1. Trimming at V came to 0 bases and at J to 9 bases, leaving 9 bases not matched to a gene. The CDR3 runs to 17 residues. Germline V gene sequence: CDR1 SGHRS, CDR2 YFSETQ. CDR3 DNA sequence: TGCGCCAGCAGCTTGGATGGGACAGGGGGCGACGGGCAAAAACTGTTTTTT. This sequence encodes CASSLDGTGGDGQKLFF.

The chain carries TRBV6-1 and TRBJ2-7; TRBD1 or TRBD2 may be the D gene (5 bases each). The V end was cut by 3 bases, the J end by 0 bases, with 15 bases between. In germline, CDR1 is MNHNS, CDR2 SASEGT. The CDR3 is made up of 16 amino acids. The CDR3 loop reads CASSERGTVSSYEQYF. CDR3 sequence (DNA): TGTGCCAGCAGTGAGCGAGGGACGGTGAGCTCCTACGAGCAGTACTTC.

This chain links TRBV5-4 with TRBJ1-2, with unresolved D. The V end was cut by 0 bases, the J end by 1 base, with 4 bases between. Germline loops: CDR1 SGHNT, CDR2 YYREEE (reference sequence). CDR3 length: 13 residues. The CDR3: CASSLGDNYGYTF. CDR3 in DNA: TGTGCCAGCAGCTTGGGGGATAACTATGGCTACACCTTC.

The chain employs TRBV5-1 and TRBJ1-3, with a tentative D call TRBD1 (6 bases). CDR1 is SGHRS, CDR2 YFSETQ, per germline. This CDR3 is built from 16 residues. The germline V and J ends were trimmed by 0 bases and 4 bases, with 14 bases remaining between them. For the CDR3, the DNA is TGCGCCAGCAGCTTGGACGGGGGGCTGTGGGGAAACACCATATATTTT. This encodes CASSLDGGLWGNTIYF. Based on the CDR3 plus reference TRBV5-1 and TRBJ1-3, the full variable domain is KAGVTQTPRYLIKTRGQQVTLSCSPISGHRSVSWYQQTPGQGLQFLFEYFSETQRNKGNFPGRFSGRQFSNSRSEMNVSTLELGDSALYLCASSLDGGLWGNTIYFGEGSWLTVV.

The CDR3 is CASSPTGAGANVLTF. CDR3 bases: TGTGCCAGCTCACCGACAGGGGCTGGGGCCAACGTCCTGACTTTC. V usage is TRBV18 and J usage is TRBJ2-6, with 8 bases identical to TRBD1. CDR3 length equals 15 residues. Germline values: CDR1 KGHSH, CDR2 LQKENI. V was clipped by 3 bases and J by 2 bases; unmatched bases: 0.

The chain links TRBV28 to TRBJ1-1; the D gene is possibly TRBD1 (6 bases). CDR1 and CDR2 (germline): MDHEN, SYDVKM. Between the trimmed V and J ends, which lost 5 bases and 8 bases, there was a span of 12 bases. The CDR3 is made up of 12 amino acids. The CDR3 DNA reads TGTGCCAGCAGTCCAACCGACAGGGAAGCTTTCTTT. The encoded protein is CASSPTDREAFF.

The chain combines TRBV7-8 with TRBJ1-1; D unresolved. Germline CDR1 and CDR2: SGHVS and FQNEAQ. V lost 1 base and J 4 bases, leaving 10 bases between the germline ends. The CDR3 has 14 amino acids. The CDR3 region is CASSLDYRSTEAFF. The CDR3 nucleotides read TGTGCCAGCAGCTTAGATTACCGGAGCACTGAAGCTTTCTTT.

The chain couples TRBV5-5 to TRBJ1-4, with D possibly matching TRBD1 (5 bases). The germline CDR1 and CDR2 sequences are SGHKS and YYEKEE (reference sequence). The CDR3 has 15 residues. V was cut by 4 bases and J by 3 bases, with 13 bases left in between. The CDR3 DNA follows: TGTGCCAGCAGCCCAGGGCCGGGGGCTAATGAAAAACTGTTTTTT. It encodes CASSPGPGANEKLFF. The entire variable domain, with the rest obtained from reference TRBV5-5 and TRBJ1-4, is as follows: DAGVTQSPTHLIKTRGQQVTLRCSPISGHKSVSWYQQVLGQGPQFIFQYYEKEERGRGNFPDRFSARQFPNYSSELNVNALLLGDSALYLCASSPGPGANEKLFFGSGTQLSVL.